This TCR beta chain emerged from a study of T cells in narcolepsy. CDR3 length: 14 residues. Germline CDR1 is SGHDT and CDR2 is YYEEEE. With 4 bases removed from V and 6 bases from J, the gap between germline ends came to 16 bases. The table came from immunoSEQ multiplex PCR; TCRdb's copy has only in-frame clones and leaves some out. Altogether around 30,000 clones are present, about 85% being singletons, with the ten largest covering about 0.84%. The chain has TRBV5-6 and TRBJ1-2; no definite D call. The material sequenced was CD45RA- memory CD4+ T cells from PBMCs. The source of this sequence is a human donor with narcolepsy. The CDR3 DNA sequence: TGTGCCAGCAGCCAACGAAAGGTGCGCGATGGCTACACCTTC. Protein product: CASSQRKVRDGYTF.